This entry concerns a single T cell receptor (beta chain). It lacks a known antigen. The sample holds no much larger clone one base away, and base qualities are not on file. The method was the immunoSEQ multiplex PCR assay. For the multiplex PCR, a mixture combining 60 forward primers for TCR Vbeta segments and 13 reverse primers for TCR Jbeta segments was used. The CDR3 region of rearranged TCR beta genes was amplified from genomic DNA by a multiplex PCR assay. The Illumina HiSeq System was used to sequence the amplified TCR beta libraries as 87-base-pair reads. The published analysis was carried out like this. Across the roughly 700 repertoires, a later analysis counted 80 million or so unique TCR beta chains, some 11 million of which were shared by at least two donors. A nearest-neighbor algorithm error-corrected the raw reads and collapsed the reads into unique sequences, merging closely related sequences to remove PCR and sequencing errors. To assign V, D and J gene segments, CDR3 sequences were aligned to IMGT reference sequences. For a sequence to be retained, a match of at least six nucleotides was required to both a V gene segment and a J gene segment. A rearrangement counted as productive if the CDR3 had no stop codons and remained in frame with V and J, and every other rearrangement counted as non-productive. CDR3 was defined by IMGT convention, running from the second conserved V-encoded cysteine to the conserved J-encoded phenylalanine. Sequences without an unambiguous match to a single V gene segment were excluded from the earlier analysis of about 600 of the donors. An earlier analysis of a few hundred of the donors called V segments functional above 56.7% productive rearrangements and segregating when the between-donor standard deviation exceeded 5%. A statistical classification framework was developed to diagnose cytomegalovirus status using the catalog of TCR beta chain sequences. In a later analysis, TCR nucleotide sequences were compared against IMGT/GENE-DB human TR gene sequences so that V and J genes could be assigned. The TCRdist pipeline was used in a later analysis to assign CDR3 sequences and most-parsimonious VDJ recombination scenarios. A later analysis defined each TCR beta chain by its CDR3 amino acid sequence plus V-gene family, and excluded reads lacking a unique V-gene family. A later analysis removed several hundred highly shared, low-generation-probability nucleotide sequences to deal with suspected cross-contamination and a sequencing artifact. In a later analysis, a clonal expansion index for each public chain was calculated from normalized within-repertoire ranks of inferred template counts. Generation probabilities in a later analysis came from a VDJ recombination model fitted to out-of-frame rearrangements, and those results were checked against IGoR. Hypergeometric tests were used in a later analysis to score TCR-TCR, TCR-HLA and TCR-CMV co-occurrence, with a repertoire-size bias correction applied to the TCR pairs. In a later analysis, false discovery rates were estimated by permuting HLA or CMV assignments 20 times. In a later analysis, co-occurring TCRs were grouped using DBSCAN, with TCRdist sequence similarity added in when clustering inside HLA-allele-positive subsets. Repertoires with fewer than 30,000 or more than 120,000 public chains, plus five repertoires with anomalous nucleotide sharing, were excluded from co-occurrence clustering. Held by TCRdb, this immuneACCESS table contains in-frame sequences only and omits some clones. Under half of the omission traces to an unresolved V gene where checked; the cause of the rest is unknown. D and trimming come from the DNA, and the V and J calls and clone size come from that table. The table for this sample lists over 150,000 clones; just under 80% of them were counted only once. The ten most abundant clones make up 1% of the sample.

The CDR3 spans 16 residues, from the cysteine through the phenylalanine. This entry keeps only the CDR3 DNA: 48 bases, framed from base 1. From the germline V gene, CDR1 is MGHRA and CDR2 is YSYEKL. V is reduced by 3 bases and J by 7 bases, leaving a spacing of 18 bases between them. The cohort comprised 670 or so healthy bone marrow donors. All cohort members were sampled while nominally healthy, although unrecorded immune exposures were likely present. The donor tested CMV seropositive, placing the donor among the 310 or so seropositive members of the cohort. Every donor gave a peripheral blood sample, and the peripheral blood mononuclear cells from that sample were used for TCR beta sequencing. Genomic DNA was extracted from the blood cell samples with the Qiagen DNeasy Blood Extraction Kit. This specimen comes from a study of cytomegalovirus exposure and HLA in healthy donors (dated by TCRdb to the late 2010s). Regarding the research as a whole: An earlier analysis of roughly 610 of the donors reported over 250 Gb of sequence data and 117 million unique TCR beta sequences obtained from roughly 170 million T cells. Among the roughly 400 genotyped donors, around 81% belonged to the genetic ancestry cluster associated with self-reported Caucasian donors. HLA typing included class I and class II loci at four-digit resolution. Across 300 to 400 genotyped donors of the cohort, an average of about 220,000 unique TCR beta nucleotide sequences per donor were sequenced, and roughly 18% of those sequences were non-productive. The aim of the study was to test whether cataloging public T cell receptors could identify signatures of past pathogen exposure. Roughly five DR-DQ haplotypes were handled as single units for association and clustering, since linkage in the cohort was strong. A later analysis re-examined previously published TCR beta repertoires from several hundred donors and added high-resolution HLA genotyping to investigate patterns of TCR occurrence. An early release that covered 640 HLA-typed donors contained approximately 300 gigabases of sequencing data and 65 million to 100 million unique TCR sequences. Rather than drawing on any new phenotypic data, the later analysis identified candidate immune exposures from TCR beta sequences and the way those sequences occurred across donors. Every repertoire in the discovery cohort had been generated on one and the same sequencing platform. The study used immunosequencing to profile the T cell repertoires of approximately 650 subjects and linked those repertoires to cytomegalovirus serostatus. The study combined high-throughput TCR immunosequencing, statistical association of individual TCRs with disease status, and machine learning to predict cytomegalovirus infection status. In an earlier analysis of over 550 of the donors, high-throughput TCR beta sequencing was used to judge whether each TCR beta V gene segment behaved as functional or pseudogenic. Typing coverage varied by locus: about 629-630 donors for A, B, C, DRB1 and DQB1; approximately 520 for DQA1; approximately 610 for DPA1; 450 to 480 for DPB1. Genome-wide SNP genotypes for about 65% of the roughly 670 donors were used in a later genetic analysis, which treated that subset as a discovery cohort. Donor age, sex, ethnicity and CMV serostatus were compiled alongside the repertoire data. Along with the approximately 650-subject first cohort, a separate validation cohort of approximately 110 different subjects was used. The research as a whole found: When HLA alleles, especially DR and DQ, strongly co-occurred, TCR associations were difficult to assign to individual alleles. Cytomegalovirus status was reported to be diagnosed by the classifier with high specificity and sensitivity in both the original and validation cohorts. Correlated functional status among segregating V segments might be attributable to linkage disequilibrium, but an unknown experimental factor could not be ruled out. CMV serostatus was the only immune exposure information available for the cohort. Some IMGT-functional V segments, including TRBV6-2 and TRBV6-3, could not be distinguished by the 87-base-pair reads and were therefore excluded. A later analysis found that TCR association rates varied across HLA loci, with DRB1 alleles showing the most associated TCRs and HLA-C alleles the fewest. Compared with the 666-donor mean, donors in an Asian-associated ancestry cluster had fewer N-insertions in productive TCRs, according to a later genetic analysis. In vitro tests confirmed that a few of the cytomegalovirus-associated TCR beta chains recognize cytomegalovirus antigens. Approximately 18 rarely observed V segments, including chromosome 9 orphons, were excluded from the earlier analysis of some 590 of the donors because counts were too low. V-gene and J-gene trimming of TCR beta chains was associated with a missense DCLRE1C variant in a later genetic analysis, and the association was replicated in an independent cohort. Sequencing depth was assumed to be roughly uniform across donors in the presence/absence analyses, though that assumption may not hold. An earlier analysis of around 500 of the donors showed that most TCR beta V segments appeared in productive rearrangements either about 87% or about 30% of the time, which broadly matched IMGT annotations. Across donors, most TCR sequences were observed very rarely, whereas some public TCRs were present in many individuals. A cluster of highly shared sequence variants was judged likely to represent a technical artifact of the sequencing pipeline. A later analysis found that most CMV-associated TCR beta chains appeared HLA-restricted, with HLA associations seemingly driven largely by CMV exposure. A total of roughly 160 TCR beta chains were listed by the study as associated with cytomegalovirus. In this cohort, only TCR beta chains were sequenced, and detectable features were limited by the absence of alpha or paired-chain data. At a false discovery rate of 0.05, a later analysis linked fewer than 20,000 TCR beta sequences to specific HLA alleles. It was suggested by the authors that the approach could potentially be generalized to other disease states and immunological phenotypes. Because HLA typing was missing for some donors at each locus, association tests included only the typed subset. Several of the top co-occurrence clusters appeared to be linked to parvovirus B19, influenza, CMV and Epstein-Barr virus, according to a later analysis. A further reported finding was that TCR beta sequences accurately predicted the HLA-A and HLA-B alleles for most subjects in the first cohort. In a later analysis, HLA-associated TCR beta chains were found to be more clonally expanded and to have lower generation probabilities than equally common non-associated chains.

What was sequenced was PBMCs. The TCR originated in a woman aged 45 to 65 in good health and CMV-seropositive. The chain is made from TRBV4-1 and TRBJ1-4; tentative D gene TRBD1, with 5 bases matching. The encoded CDR3 is CASSQGPREVGEKLFF. The DNA sequence is given as TGCGCCAGCAGCCAGGGGCCCAGGGAAGTTGGTGAAAAACTGTTTTTT.